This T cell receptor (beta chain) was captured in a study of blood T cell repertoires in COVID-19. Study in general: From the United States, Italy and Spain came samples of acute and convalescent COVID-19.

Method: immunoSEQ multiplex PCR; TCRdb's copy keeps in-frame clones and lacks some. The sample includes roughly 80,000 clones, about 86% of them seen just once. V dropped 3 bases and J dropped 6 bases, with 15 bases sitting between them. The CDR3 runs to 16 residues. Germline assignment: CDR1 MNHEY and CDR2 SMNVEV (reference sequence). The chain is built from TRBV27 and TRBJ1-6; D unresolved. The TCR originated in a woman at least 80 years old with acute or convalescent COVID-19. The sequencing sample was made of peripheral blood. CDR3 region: CASSFGVDYSNSPLHF. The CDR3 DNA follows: TGTGCCAGCAGTTTTGGGGTGGACTATAGTAATTCACCCCTCCACTTT.